This TCR beta chain was sequenced for a study of T cell repertoires in aging, cancer and after chemotherapy. Study information: Six age groups, ranging from 30 or younger to 70 or older, included the donors. The full dataset contained 9.1 million or so TCR reads. Study-wide results and caveats: Thymic emigration or peripheral T cell expansion may be impaired by lymphoid organ infiltration in hematological cancer. In each cancer cohort, median generation probability increased across chemotherapy, suggesting thymic output rebounded.

Peripheral blood genomic DNA, not sorted cells or RNA, was the template. This clonotype turned up a few times. What it recognizes is unknown. A mixed TRB-A/B primer pool amplified rearranged TRB by multiplex touch-down PCR. TCRdb re-called the multiplex PCR reads with MiXCR, one entry per CDR3 protein. The table includes some 9,300 distinct CDR3 sequences, around a quarter detected once. Trimming cost V 0 bases and J 6 bases, with 13 bases left between them. This CDR3 is 14 amino acids long. Per germline, CDR1 SGHNT and CDR2 YYREEE (reference sequence). This chain links TRBV5-4 with TRBJ2-7; a weak D match, TRBD1 (6 bases). What was sequenced was blood. The receptor was derived from a human donor with a blood cancer. The donor label of this sample is uncertain. The CDR3 DNA is TGTGCCAGCAGCTTGGACAGGGCATTGGGCGAGCAGTACTTC. Translation gives CASSLDRALGEQYF.